This T cell receptor (beta chain) was recorded in a study of persistence of HIV-infected CD4 T cells. Overall study context: Blood samples, up to 180 mL, came from multiple time points, except a couple of leukapheresis donors sampled once.

CDR1 is SGHTA, CDR2 FQGNSA, per germline. The J segment lost 0 bases and the V segment lost 5 bases, leaving 7 bases of the junction unmatched. The CDR3 covers 17 residues. Overlapping HIV-1 Gag 15-mer peptides at approximately 0.96 ug per peptide per mL were used. CD4+ T cells upregulating both CD40 ligand and CD69 were sorted as responding cells. An approximately 17-hour stimulation of CD8-depleted PBMCs used anti-CD28/CD49d costimulation, CD40-blocking antibody and enfuvirtide. This clone was observed a single time. The antigen remains unidentified. Study results and limitations: CMV- and Gag-responding cells had lower TCRbeta richness than CD3/CD28-responding cells.

The libraries were made with immunoSEQ version 4 in survey mode. Template was genomic DNA at 10 ng/uL, with up to 1 ug used per sample. Clones were read by immunoSEQ multiplex PCR, and TCRdb kept only the in-frame ones, dropping some. Seen here are under 40,000 clones, less than 75% observed once, and the top ten hold 1.4%. The specimen comprised CD4+ T cells sorted from PBMCs after roughly 18-hour stimulation, sampled from a patient who received antiretroviral therapy. The rearrangement links TRBV7-2 to TRBJ2-7, with 13 positions matching TRBD2. The TCR sequence derives from an adult man with HIV who was CMV-seropositive. CDR3 nucleotide sequence: TGTGCCAGCAGCCTGACTAGCGGGGGGCCGAGCTCCTACGAGCAGTACTTC. It yields the protein CASSLTSGGPSSYEQYF.